A selection of T cell receptor beta chains follows, all from one sample in a study of spatial heterogeneity in lung cancer. TCRdb redid the calling of the 5' RACE reads with MiXCR, one entry per CDR3 protein. The table has 15,000 or so distinct CDR3 sequences, about 7% seen once. The material sequenced was lung tumor tissue, taken at surgery. The receptor set was obtained from a male donor with early-stage non-small cell lung cancer. CDR3s include the opening cysteine and the closing phenylalanine or tryptophan. D genes are given only for firm matches. The size of a clone is reported for some rows only, either as once, few or many, or as a class for expanded clones.

TRBV7-2,-,-,TRBJ1-2,CASSLANVGQNYGYTF,TGTGCCAGCAGCTTAGCGAATGTGGGACAAAACTATGGCTACACCTTC
TRBV20-1,medium-sized,-,TRBJ1-5,CSASQDTENQPQHF,TGCAGTGCTAGCCAGGACACCGAGAATCAGCCCCAGCATTTT
TRBV5-5,-,TRBD1,TRBJ1-4,CASSLRQGGEKLFF,TGTGCCAGCAGCTTGAGACAGGGTGGTGAAAAACTGTTTTTT
TRBV3-1,many,TRBD1,TRBJ1-6,CASSQGQGFSNSPLHF,TGTGCCAGCAGCCAAGGACAGGGGTTTAGTAATTCACCCCTCCACTTT
TRBV27,medium-sized,-,TRBJ1-5,CASRDRGGNQPQHF,TGTGCCAGCAGAGACCGGGGGGGCAATCAGCCCCAGCATTTT
TRBV19,medium-sized,-,TRBJ2-6,CASTGMVNVLTF,TGTGCCAGTACAGGGATGGTCAACGTCCTGACTTTC
TRBV6-1,few,-,TRBJ2-5,CASRGVGETQYF,TGTGCCAGCAGGGGGGTGGGGGAGACCCAGTACTTC
TRBV6-1,-,-,TRBJ2-4,CASTKEGGFAKNIQYF,TGTGCCAGCACCAAAGAGGGAGGTTTCGCCAAAAACATTCAGTACTTC
TRBV20-1,medium-sized,-,TRBJ1-2,CSARGGSNYGYTF,TGCAGTGCTAGAGGCGGATCTAACTATGGCTACACCTTC
TRBV20-1,medium-sized,-,TRBJ2-3,CSARESLVPDTQYF,TGCAGTGCTAGAGAGTCCCTAGTCCCAGATACGCAGTATTTT
TRBV29-1,-,-,TRBJ1-2,CSVAREYGYTF,TGCAGCGTTGCCAGGGAATATGGCTACACCTTC
TRBV19,many,TRBD1,TRBJ1-1,CASQDRDRNTEAFF,TGTGCCAGTCAAGACCGGGACAGAAACACTGAAGCTTTCTTT
TRBV12-3/TRBV12-4,medium-sized,-,TRBJ1-4,CASSFGSQSAKLFF,TGTGCCAGCAGTTTTGGAAGCCAGTCGGCAAAACTGTTTTTT
TRBV30,-,TRBD2,TRBJ2-3,CAWSAGQRGYTDTQYF,TGTGCCTGGAGCGCAGGCCAGCGGGGATACACAGATACGCAGTATTTT
TRBV4-3,few,-,TRBJ1-1,CASSQERGTEAFF,TGCGCCAGCAGCCAAGAGAGGGGCACTGAAGCTTTCTTT
TRBV6-1,-,-,TRBJ1-1,CASGFQENTEAFF,TGTGCCAGCGGGTTCCAGGAGAACACTGAAGCTTTCTTT
TRBV2,many,TRBD1,TRBJ1-6,CASMGPGQGNSPLHF,TGTGCCAGCATGGGCCCGGGACAGGGGAATTCACCCCTCCACTTT
TRBV20-1,-,-,TRBJ2-3,CSATSPGQTPDTQYF,TGCAGTGCTACCTCCCCAGGACAAACTCCAGATACGCAGTATTTT
TRBV5-4,-,-,TRBJ2-2,CASSLAGPRGGELFF,TGTGCCAGCAGCTTGGCGGGACCCCGGGGCGGGGAGCTGTTTTTT
TRBV18,many,-,TRBJ2-3,CASSPGSPDTQYF,TGTGCCAGCTCACCTGGGAGCCCAGATACGCAGTATTTT
TRBV4-1,-,-,TRBJ1-1,CASSQDPQANEAFF,TGCGCCAGCAGCCAAGATCCCCAGGCCAATGAAGCTTTCTTT
TRBV10-3,-,-,TRBJ2-5,CAIRGSRGEETQYF,TGTGCCATCAGAGGGTCTCGCGGGGAAGAGACCCAGTACTTC
TRBV20-1,few,TRBD2,TRBJ2-4,CSASKREEGKNIQYF,TGCAGTGCTAGTAAGCGGGAGGAAGGCAAAAACATTCAGTACTTC
TRBV18,-,-,TRBJ2-2,CASSPAGHSQNTGELFF,TGTGCCAGCTCACCAGCCGGACACTCTCAGAACACCGGGGAGCTGTTTTTT
TRBV7-2,-,TRBD1,TRBJ2-1,CASSGAGTVLVF,TGTGCCAGCAGCGGGGCCGGGACAGTATTGGTCTTC
TRBV3-1,many,-,TRBJ2-3,CASSLEGMADTQYF,TGTGCCAGCAGCCTCGAGGGCATGGCAGATACGCAGTATTTT
TRBV20-1,-,TRBD2,TRBJ2-7,CSAKRSVAGGHEQYF,TGCAGTGCTAAACGATCTGTAGCGGGAGGGCACGAGCAGTACTTC
TRBV5-1,few,TRBD2,TRBJ2-3,CASSPIAGADTQYF,TGCGCCAGCAGCCCGATAGCGGGGGCGGATACGCAGTATTTT
TRBV25-1,-,-,TRBJ1-1,CASRPVGGNTEAFF,TGTGCCAGCAGACCGGTGGGGGGGAACACTGAAGCTTTCTTT
TRBV20-1,many,-,TRBJ2-4,CSARQDASHPVQYF,TGCAGTGCTAGACAAGACGCAAGTCATCCAGTTCAGTACTTC
TRBV2,few,-,TRBJ2-2,CASRGQGLGTGELFF,TGTGCCAGCAGGGGGCAGGGGCTCGGCACCGGGGAGCTGTTTTTT
TRBV20-1,few,-,TRBJ2-2,CSASDSANTGELFF,TGCAGTGCTAGTGACAGCGCGAACACCGGGGAGCTGTTTTTT
TRBV12-3/TRBV12-4,few,TRBD1,TRBJ1-1,CASIGGTATEAFF,TGTGCCAGCATCGGGGGGACAGCCACTGAAGCTTTCTTT
TRBV12-3/TRBV12-4,many,-,TRBJ1-2,CASSALYGYTF,TGTGCCAGCAGTGCCCTCTATGGCTACACCTTC
TRBV6-1,few,TRBD1,TRBJ2-3,CASSAGTVRGTDTQYF,TGTGCCAGCAGTGCCGGGACAGTGCGGGGCACAGATACGCAGTATTTT
TRBV12-3/TRBV12-4,large,TRBD2,TRBJ2-5,CASRTTSGETQYF,TGTGCCAGCAGAACGACTAGCGGTGAGACCCAGTACTTC
TRBV5-1,-,-,TRBJ2-1,CASSFRDLGHEQFF,TGCGCCAGCAGCTTCAGAGACTTAGGGCATGAGCAGTTCTTC
TRBV20-1,medium-sized,-,TRBJ1-1,CSAMEDYTEAFF,TGCAGTGCTATGGAAGATTACACTGAAGCTTTCTTT
TRBV5-8,many,-,TRBJ1-2,CASSWSHSRGYTF,TGTGCCAGCAGCTGGTCACATAGTAGGGGCTACACCTTC